The clone carrying this T cell receptor (beta chain) was recorded a few times. Germline assignment: CDR1 MDHEN and CDR2 SYDVKM. V lost 5 bases and J 2 bases, leaving 9 bases between the germline ends. The CDR3 spans 14 residues. After isolation, RNA underwent reverse transcription to generate cDNA as the sequencing template. The assay was immunoSEQ multiplex PCR, and TCRdb's table has in-frame clones only and misses some. Among 150,000 or so clones listed, around 49% were seen once. The sample comes from a study of CD8+ T cells in alopecia areata. Alopecia areata patients had lesional scalp punch biopsies and peripheral blood taken from them.

The TCR was taken from a human donor with alopecia areata. This sequence joins TRBV28 and TRBJ2-2; no clear D gene. Sequenced here: CD8+ T cells sorted from blood, sampled at week 0. The CDR3 nucleotides are TGTGCCAGCAGTCCATCGAGCAACACCGGGGAGCTGTTTTTT. The encoded protein is CASSPSSNTGELFF.